This T cell receptor (beta chain) is drawn from a study of T cells in Graves' hyperthyroidism and ophthalmopathy. About the research overall: Peripheral blood was secured at the point of initial diagnosis, before any treatment.

Researchers amplified the TCR beta CDR3 regions from RNA transcripts. An initial round of RT-PCR targeting the TCR CDR3 relied on the HTBI primer set. TCRdb re-called the multiplex PCR reads with MiXCR, one entry per CDR3 protein. The data show 600,000 to 800,000 distinct CDR3 sequences, just over 35% seen once. Trimming removed 6 bases at V and 4 bases at J, with 18 bases between. The germline gives CDR1 DFQATT, CDR2 SNEGSKA (reference sequence). CDR3 size: 15 residues. The PBMCs were taken from around 9.1 ml of fresh peripheral blood. The rearrangement uses TRBV20-1 and TRBJ2-2, with D unresolved. The sequence came from a middle-aged woman with Graves' hyperthyroidism. The sequencing sample was made of blood. The CDR3 here is CSAARAGFGTGELFF. The CDR3 coding sequence is TGCAGTGCCGCTAGAGCCGGGTTCGGCACCGGGGAGCTGTTTTTT.